These 28 T cell receptor beta chains were all obtained from the same sample, sequenced in a study of T-cell memory formation after mild COVID-19. TCRdb ran MiXCR on the 5' RACE reads and lists one entry per CDR3 protein. This sample has about 49,000 distinct CDR3 sequences, with approximately 7% found just once. Sequencing was carried out using PBMCs or a T cell subset sorted from them (not recorded which). All receptors derive from a man aged 18-30 years who had mild COVID-19 (a few samples of this study predate the infection). Cell type and time point are not known.

The table lists this clonotype with a few counts. The gene calls are TRBV18 and TRBJ2-1; 7 nucleotides agree with TRBD2. Germline loops: CDR1 KGHSH, CDR2 LQKENI. CDR3 length: 15 amino acids. With 3 bases clipped from V and 3 bases from J, the junction kept 5 bases outside the gene matches. The CDR3 DNA is TGTGCCAGCTCACCCCAAACTAGCGTCTACAATGAGCAGTTCTTC. This sequence encodes CASSPQTSVYNEQFF. The full variable domain, completed using reference TRBV18 and TRBJ2-1, is NAGVMQNPRHLVRRRGQEARLRCSPMKGHSHVYWYRQLPEEGLKFMVYLQKENIIDESGMPKERFSAEFPKEGPSILRIQQVVRGDSAAYFCASSPQTSVYNEQFFGPGTRLTVL.

This clonotype was counted a few times. The genes are TRBV20-1 and TRBJ2-7; the match to TRBD1 covers 7 bases. V shed 2 bases and J 9 bases; nucleotides not matched to a gene: 19. Per germline, CDR1 DFQATT and CDR2 SNEGSKA (reference sequence). The CDR3 covers 16 residues. CDR3: CSARPSHRGRGQGQYV. The CDR3 region has the DNA TGCAGTGCTAGACCCTCTCACAGGGGAAGGGGGCAAGGGCAGTACGTC.

The rearrangement joins TRBV29-1 to TRBJ2-7; the D is unclear. Germline CDR1 and CDR2: SQVTM and ANQGSEA. The CDR3 runs 12 residues. Trimming removed 2 bases at V and 1 base at J, with 6 bases between. The CDR3 DNA reads as TGCAGCGTTGAAACCAGTTCCTACGAGCAGTACTTC. Protein sequence: CSVETSSYEQYF.

This clonotype was counted between two and nine times. Relative to the germline gene, one junction end is altered; a read error may explain this. J is TRBJ1-1 and V is TRBV7-9; D is unclear. Germline CDR1 is SEHNR and CDR2 is FQNEAQ (reference sequence). The CDR3 totals 12 residues. Here the CDR3 DNA reads TGTGCCAGCAGCCAGATGAACACCGAAGCTTTCTTT. Residues: CASSQMNTEAFF.

This chain joins TRBV7-2 and TRBJ2-7, with D possibly called TRBD1 or TRBD2 (5 bases each). Germline-derived CDR1 and CDR2 are SGHTA and FQGNSA. Deletions cut 2 bases from V and 2 bases from J, with 7 bases between. The CDR3 extends over 13 amino acids. The CDR3 DNA is TGTGCCAGCAGCTTAAGGGACGCCTACGAGCAGTACGTC. This encodes CASSLRDAYEQYV.

This clonotype was picked up a small number of times. The V gene is TRBV5-4, the J gene TRBJ2-1, with 9 bases that match TRBD1. The CDR3 has 15 amino acids. Germline values: CDR1 SGHNT, CDR2 YYREEE (reference sequence). V was pared by 5 bases and J by 2 bases, with 5 bases of the junction left unmatched. The CDR3 is CASRLDRGAYNEQFF. The CDR3 region has the DNA TGTGCCAGCAGACTAGACAGGGGGGCCTACAATGAGCAGTTCTTC.

Written as DNA, the CDR3 is TGTGCCAGCAGCTCACCCGGGACAGGGTCTGAAAAACTGTTTTTT. Translated, it gives CASSSPGTGSEKLFF. The chain links TRBV5-6 to TRBJ1-4, with 9 bases lining up with TRBD1. The CDR3 is 15 residues long. Germline assignment: CDR1 SGHDT and CDR2 YYEEEE. V shed 3 bases, J shed 7 bases, and the junction held 7 bases outside the gene matches.

The chain couples TRBV7-2 to TRBJ1-1, with 9 nucleotides matching TRBD1. CDR1 is SGHTA and CDR2 is FQGNSA in the germline V gene. V was pared by 4 bases and J by 11 bases, with 5 bases of the junction left unmatched. The CDR3 extends over 12 amino acids. CDR3 nucleotides: TGTGCCAGCAGCTCGGACAGGGGAAAGGCTTTCTTT. This codes for CASSSDRGKAFF.

This rearrangement joins TRBV9 to TRBJ2-3; the match to TRBD2 covers 13 bases. The ends lost 3 bases at V and 6 bases at J; junction bases unmatched: 10. This CDR3 has 17 amino acids. The germline V gene encodes CDR1 SGDLS and CDR2 YYNGEE. The CDR3 DNA sequence: TGTGCCAGCAGCGCATTGGGGGGGACTAGCGGGGCGGATACGCAGTATTTT. Residues: CASSALGGTSGADTQYF.

This clonotype has ten or more counts. V gene TRBV10-3 combines with J gene TRBJ2-3; TRBD1 agrees at 8 bases. This CDR3 contains 16 residues. V was clipped by 4 bases and J by 2 bases; unmatched bases: 8. Germline lookup yields CDR1 ENHRY and CDR2 SYGVKD. CDR3 DNA: TGTGCCATCAGTGGACAGGGGCCATCTAACACAGATACGCAGTATTTT. Its protein is CAISGQGPSNTDTQYF.

This clonotype was detected only a few times. The rearrangement joins TRBV6-5 to TRBJ1-4; possible D gene TRBD1, 5 bases. Trimming removed 0 bases from V and 6 bases from J, with 20 bases in between. The CDR3 contains 18 residues. The V gene's germline CDR1 is MNHEY and CDR2 SVGAGI. CDR3 coding DNA: TGTGCCAGCAGTTACTCGAGGCTAGGACACCCGAAAGATGAAAAACTGTTTTTT. It is translated as CASSYSRLGHPKDEKLFF.

The table lists this clonotype with many counts. The chain links TRBV5-1 to TRBJ2-5, with D perhaps matching TRBD2 (6 bases). The CDR3 extends over 13 amino acids. V was pared by 2 bases and J by 4 bases, with 9 bases between. CDR1 and CDR2 from the germline V gene are SGHRS and YFSETQ. The CDR3 sequence: CASSFWGGETQYF. The CDR3 coding sequence is TGCGCCAGCAGCTTTTGGGGAGGAGAGACCCAGTACTTC. Full variable domain (missing parts from reference TRBV5-1 and TRBJ2-5): KAGVTQTPRYLIKTRGQQVTLSCSPISGHRSVSWYQQTPGQGLQFLFEYFSETQRNKGNFPGRFSGRQFSNSRSEMNVSTLELGDSALYLCASSFWGGETQYFGPGTRLLVL.

The rearrangement links TRBV2 to TRBJ2-6; D not resolved. This CDR3 region has 15 residues. CDR1 and CDR2 (germline): SNHLY, FYNNEI. V dropped 4 bases and J dropped 0 bases, with 7 bases sitting between them. CDR3 nucleotide sequence: TGTGCCAGCAGTGCCGAGAGCTCTGGGGCCAACGTCCTGACTTTC. Amino acids: CASSAESSGANVLTF.

This clonotype was observed many times. CDR3 amino acids: CASRTPGSNYGYTF. CDR3 DNA sequence: TGTGCCAGCAGAACCCCGGGCTCGAACTATGGCTACACCTTC. This sequence joins TRBV6-5 and TRBJ1-2, with D unresolved. Trimming removed 6 bases from V and 2 bases from J, with 13 bases in between. The CDR3 extends over 14 amino acids. Germline V gene sequence: CDR1 MNHEY, CDR2 SVGAGI.

The table lists this clonotype with many counts. This chain uses TRBV5-6 with TRBJ1-6; TRBD1 aligns across 8 bases. Germline V lookup: CDR1 SGHDT, CDR2 YYEEEE. J gave up 7 bases and V 2 bases, and 11 bases lay outside the gene matches. The CDR3 spans 17 residues. The CDR3 DNA sequence: TGTGCCAGCAGCTTATCTCCCCGACAGGGGCGGAATTCACCCCTCCACTTT. It translates to CASSLSPRQGRNSPLHF.

At least ten counts were recorded for this clonotype. This chain connects TRBV7-9 to TRBJ1-2; D gene unclear. V gave up 5 bases and J gave up 9 bases, with 10 bases separating them. The CDR3 spans 11 residues. The V gene's germline CDR1 is SEHNR and CDR2 FQNEAQ (reference sequence). CDR3 DNA: TGTGCCAGCAGCCCGAGTGACCGCTACACCTTC. Translated, it gives CASSPSDRYTF.

The J gene is TRBJ1-1, the V gene TRBV24-1; a possible D gene is TRBD1 (6 bases). The germline V and J ends were trimmed by 5 bases and 6 bases, with 21 bases remaining between them. CDR1 KGHDR and CDR2 SFDVKD come from the germline V gene. This CDR3 region has 16 residues. The CDR3 loop reads CATSANRGATDAEAFF. CDR3 bases: TGTGCCACCAGTGCGAATAGGGGGGCGACGGACGCTGAAGCTTTCTTT.

This clonotype was seen only a few times. The chain combines TRBV27 with TRBJ2-3; 9 nucleotides match TRBD1. The germline gives CDR1 MNHEY, CDR2 SMNVEV (reference sequence). The V and J ends lost 10 bases and 6 bases, in that order; junction bases with no gene match: 11. This CDR3 spans 14 amino acids. Here the CDR3 reads CATADRGMTDTQYF. The CDR3 nucleotides are TGTGCCACCGCCGACAGGGGGATGACGGATACGCAGTATTTT.

In this sample, this clonotype turned up a few times. The J gene is TRBJ2-2, the V gene TRBV3-1; weak D call: TRBD2 (6 bases). Per germline, CDR1 LGHDT and CDR2 YNNKEL (reference sequence). The V and J ends lost 4 bases and 0 bases respectively, with 9 bases between them. CDR3 length: 15 amino acids. As DNA, the CDR3 is TGTGCCAGCAGCCGCGGAGGGTCGAACACCGGGGAGCTGTTTTTT. Translated: CASSRGGSNTGELFF.

The V gene is TRBV7-2, the J gene TRBJ2-7, with TRBD1 matching 7 bases. The length of the CDR3 is 13 residues. The V and J ends lost 3 bases and 2 bases, in that order; junction bases with no gene match: 1. Per germline, CDR1 SGHTA and CDR2 FQGNSA. CDR3 bases: TGTGCCAGCAGCTTTCAGGGGGCCTACGAGCAGTACGTC. Translation: CASSFQGAYEQYV.

V is TRBV6-5 and J is TRBJ1-5; 7 positions agree with TRBD1. The CDR3 length is 14 residues. The J segment lost 2 bases and the V segment lost 4 bases, leaving 2 bases of the junction unmatched. Looked up from germline, CDR1 is MNHEY and CDR2 is SVGAGI. In DNA form, the CDR3 reads TGTGCCAGCAGTTCCACAGGGGGCAATCAGCCCCAGCATTTT. Its translation: CASSSTGGNQPQHF.

There are many counts of this clonotype. This chain connects TRBV6-2 or TRBV6-3 to TRBJ2-3; no clear D. CDR1 MNHEY and CDR2 SVGEGT come from the germline V gene. The CDR3 is made up of 12 amino acids. The V end was cut by 5 bases, the J end by 2 bases, with 5 bases between. CDR3 region: CASSTLTDTQYF. The CDR3 nucleotides are TGTGCCAGCAGTACTCTCACAGATACGCAGTATTTT.

V is TRBV12-3 or TRBV12-4 and J is TRBJ1-5; D is undetermined. The CDR3 sequence is 14 residues long. Trimming shortened V by 2 bases and J by 3 bases, and 8 bases separated the two germline ends. The CDR3 loop is CASSLLLFNQPQHF. The CDR3 nucleotides are TGTGCCAGCAGTTTACTCCTCTTCAATCAGCCCCAGCATTTT.

The rearrangement joins TRBV5-4 to TRBJ2-1, with 9 nucleotides matching TRBD2. V was pared by 4 bases and J by 4 bases, with 9 bases of the junction left unmatched. CDR1 and CDR2 from the germline V gene are SGHNT and YYREEE (reference sequence). The CDR3 sequence is 16 residues long. This CDR3 is CASSHSGGGAYNEQFF. CDR3 nucleotides: TGTGCCAGCAGCCATTCTGGCGGGGGGGCGTACAATGAGCAGTTCTTC.

This clonotype came up a few times. The chain employs TRBV7-9 and TRBJ2-7; tentative D call: TRBD2 (6 bases). The CDR3 extends over 15 amino acids. The germline V gene has CDR1 SEHNR and CDR2 FQNEAQ (reference sequence). V lost 5 bases and J 3 bases, leaving 17 bases between the germline ends. CDR3 residues: CASSPKLAKGYEQYF. The CDR3 DNA is TGTGCCAGCAGCCCGAAACTAGCTAAAGGCTACGAGCAGTACTTC.

The V gene is TRBV10-3, the J gene TRBJ1-1; no reliable D call. Germline V CDR1 and CDR2: ENHRY, SYGVKD. The CDR3 runs 16 residues. V was trimmed by 2 bases and J by 1 base, leaving 14 bases between them. CDR3 sequence (DNA): TGTGCCATCAGTGAGGCTATCTCCGCCCAGAACACTGAAGCTTTCTTT. Its translation is CAISEAISAQNTEAFF.

This clonotype was seen more than once but under ten times. The CDR3 DNA is TGTGCCAGCAGCTTAGGGCGGTGGCAAGAGACCCAGTACTTC. It encodes CASSLGRWQETQYF. The chain couples TRBV7-2 to TRBJ2-5, with D unresolved. V lost 1 base and J 2 bases, leaving 8 bases between the germline ends. The CDR3 loop spans 14 amino acids. The germline V gene has CDR1 SGHTA and CDR2 FQGNSA.

In its sample, this clonotype was seen many times. V gene TRBV5-1 combines with J gene TRBJ2-3, with a tentative D call TRBD2 (6 bases). Trimming left V 5 bases short and J 2 bases short, with 18 bases between. CDR3 size: 16 residues. CDR1 SGHRS and CDR2 YFSETQ come from the germline V gene. The CDR3 DNA sequence: TGCGCCAGCAGGAGGGTCGGGGGATTGAACACAGATACGCAGTATTTT. Its translation: CASRRVGGLNTDTQYF.